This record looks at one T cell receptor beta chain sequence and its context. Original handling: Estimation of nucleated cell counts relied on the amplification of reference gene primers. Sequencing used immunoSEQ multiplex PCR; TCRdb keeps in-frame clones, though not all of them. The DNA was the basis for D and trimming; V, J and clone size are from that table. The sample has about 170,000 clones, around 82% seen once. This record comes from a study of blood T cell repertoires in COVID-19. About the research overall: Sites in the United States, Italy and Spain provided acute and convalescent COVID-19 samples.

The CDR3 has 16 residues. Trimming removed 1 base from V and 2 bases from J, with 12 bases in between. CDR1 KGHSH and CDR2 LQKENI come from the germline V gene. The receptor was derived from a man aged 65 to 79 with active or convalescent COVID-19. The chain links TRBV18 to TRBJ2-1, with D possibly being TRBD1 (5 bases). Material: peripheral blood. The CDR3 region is CASSPQGSGTYNEQFF. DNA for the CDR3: TGTGCCAGCTCACCACAGGGGTCAGGGACCTACAATGAGCAGTTCTTC.